This TCR beta chain was captured by sequencing in a study of blood T cell repertoires in COVID-19. Whole-study context: Whether acute or convalescent, the COVID-19 samples came from the United States, Italy and Spain. T cells, B-cell-depleted T cells, or PBMCs supplied cDNA or gDNA.

Germline V gene lookup returns CDR1 LNHDA and CDR2 SQIVND (reference sequence). The CDR3 extends over 13 amino acids. The V gene lost 5 bases and the J gene lost 6 bases, with 11 bases spanning the gap. Under the authors' procedure: It was from reference gene primer amplification that nucleated cell counts were estimated. Data came from immunoSEQ multiplex PCR; TCRdb stores just in-frame clones and leaves some out. That table furnishes V, J and clone size, whereas the DNA furnished D and trimming. The sample comprises a few hundred thousand clones, around four fifths of which are singletons, and 3.5% to 5.5% rests with the top ten. This clone was seen just once.

The TCR sequence derives from a man aged 55 to 70 who had recovered from COVID-19. Sequenced input: peripheral blood. The V call is TRBV19, the J call TRBJ2-1, with TRBD2 as a possible D gene (5 bases). CDR3 in DNA: TGTGCCAGTAGTGTGAGGGCCCGCAATGAGCAGTTCTTC. Translation: CASSVRARNEQFF.